This TCR beta chain was identified in a study of blood T cell repertoires in COVID-19. Overall study: Spain, Italy and the United States supplied samples that represented acute and convalescent COVID-19. PBMCs, B-cell-depleted T cells, or T cells provided the cDNA or gDNA that made up the material.

In the original processing: Researchers report that nucleated cell counts were estimated from reference gene primer amplification. This table comes from immunoSEQ multiplex PCR, and its TCRdb copy is limited to in-frame clones, with some not included. V and J calls and clone size are copied from that table; D and trimming were computed from the DNA. Among 150,000 to 200,000 clones listed, under 85% were seen once. This clone is a singleton in its sample. Sequenced: peripheral blood. This clonotype was sampled from a woman in her 40s with acute or convalescent COVID-19.

CDR3: CASSLFRGGQPQHF. The CDR3 DNA follows: TGTGCCAGCAGTCTCTTTAGGGGAGGTCAGCCCCAGCATTTT. This chain joins TRBV27 and TRBJ1-5, with D possibly matching TRBD1 (5 bases). Between the trimmed V and J ends, which lost 5 bases and 6 bases, there was a span of 14 bases. Germline V lookup: CDR1 MNHEY, CDR2 SMNVEV (reference sequence). The CDR3 contains 14 residues.